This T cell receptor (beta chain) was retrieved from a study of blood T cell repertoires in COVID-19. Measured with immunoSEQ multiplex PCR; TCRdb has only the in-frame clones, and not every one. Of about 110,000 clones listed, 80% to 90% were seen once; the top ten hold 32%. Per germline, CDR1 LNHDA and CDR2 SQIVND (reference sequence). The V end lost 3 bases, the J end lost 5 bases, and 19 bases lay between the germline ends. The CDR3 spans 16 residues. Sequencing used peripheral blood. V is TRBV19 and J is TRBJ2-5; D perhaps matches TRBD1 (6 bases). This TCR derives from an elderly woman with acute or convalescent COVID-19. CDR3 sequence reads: CASSIDGLGAMETQYF. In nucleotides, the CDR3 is TGTGCCAGTAGTATCGACGGCCTGGGGGCTATGGAGACCCAGTACTTC.